This T cell receptor beta chain stems from a study of blood T cell repertoires in COVID-19. Participants came from fewer than 25 US areas, aged about 18 to 89 years. Germline trimming cut 0 bases from V and 4 bases from J; bases unmatched to any gene: 2. The CDR3 has 15 residues. Germline CDR1 LNHNV, CDR2 YYDKDF (reference sequence). Libraries were prepared by immunoSEQ multiplex PCR; TCRdb keeps only in-frame clonotypes and omits some of them. The table records around 160,000 clones, around nine tenths of them present only once. The specimen sequenced was PBMCs or T cells enriched from blood (not recorded which). The TCR originated in a woman in her thirties with acute COVID-19. J is TRBJ1-3 and V is TRBV15; TRBD1 matches 8 bases. The CDR3 loop reads CATSRDRGRGNTIYF. CDR3 in DNA: TGTGCCACCAGCAGAGACAGGGGGCGCGGAAACACCATATATTTT.